This entry concerns a single T cell receptor (beta chain). Its antigen is not yet known. No clone much larger than this one lies a single base away; base qualities are absent. The library relied on the immunoSEQ multiplex PCR assay. Alongside a 770-gene immune expression panel, the team sequenced the T-cell receptor beta chain repertoire. TCRdb's version of the immuneACCESS table is confined to in-frame rearrangements and falls short of the full clone set. An unresolved V gene accounts for under half of the shortfall where checked; the remainder is of unknown origin. The sample records under 3,500 clones, 70% to 90% of which are singletons. Of the sample, 5% to 8.5% falls within the top ten clones. The cohort comprised 35 to 45 patients with surgically resected non-small-cell lung cancer who had both primary tumor and brain metastasis specimens. The tumor specimens consisted of archival formalin-fixed, paraffin-embedded tissues.

These data originate in a study of brain metastases from non-small cell lung cancer (dated by TCRdb to the late 2010s). Turning to the overall study: The study profiled the immune microenvironment of paired resected primary tumors and brain metastases from non-small-cell lung cancer patients. Beyond this particular receptor, the publication reports: Lower T-cell infiltration was exhibited by brain metastases compared with primary tumors (P < 0.001). Paired brain metastases and primary tumors largely shared TCR repertoires, although T-cell densities in the metastases were sparse. T-cell clones appeared expanded in around 62% of brain metastases relative to the matched primary tumors.

From V the trimming removes 5 bases and from J it removes 3 bases, while the gene matches leave 11 bases of the junction unaccounted for. From the germline V gene, CDR1 is MDHEN and CDR2 is SYDVKM. The CDR3 runs 18 amino acids, cysteine and phenylalanine included. CDR3 DNA is the only sequence kept; it has 54 bases, read in frame from the first base. This chain joins TRBV28 to TRBJ2-5; 14 bases in the middle match TRBD2. The sequenced material came from primary lung tumor tissue. This sample's cell subset or site label indicates: primary lung tumor paired with brain metastasis. This clonotype was sampled from a donor over 35 with non-small cell lung cancer. The CDR3 here reads CASSPRTSGRTAKETQYF. The DNA is TGTGCCAGCAGTCCCCGGACTAGCGGGAGGACGGCCAAAGAGACCCAGTACTTC.